This is a list of T cell receptor beta chains from one sample in a study of blood T cells in healthy people across ages. MiXCR, applied by TCRdb to the 5' RACE reads, yields one record per CDR3 protein. There are around 1,000,000 distinct CDR3 sequences in the sample; roughly a quarter occur only once, and around 0.75% lies in the top ten. These sequences were also reported in another study, on T cells of mothers and their children.

The material sequenced was blood. Receptors were obtained from a girl aged 2-10 years in good health. Both conserved end residues are part of each CDR3. The order of the fields is clone size, D gene, J gene, V gene, CDR3 length, CDR3 DNA, CDR3 protein. D genes are given only for firm matches. For some rows the clone size is stated as once, few or many, or as a class when expanded; others skip it.

clone size: -; D gene: TRBD2; J gene: TRBJ2-3; V gene: TRBV2; CDR3 length: 14; CDR3 DNA: TGTGCCAGCCAGACCCGACTAGCGTCGGATACGCAGTATTTT; CDR3 protein: CASQTRLASDTQYF
clone size: -; D gene: -; J gene: TRBJ1-1; V gene: TRBV12-3/TRBV12-4; CDR3 length: 16; CDR3 DNA: TGTGCCAGCAGATCTCCGGAGTGGGGGCAGAACACTGAAGCTTTCTTT; CDR3 protein: CASRSPEWGQNTEAFF
clone size: -; D gene: -; J gene: TRBJ1-2; V gene: TRBV12-3/TRBV12-4; CDR3 length: 15; CDR3 DNA: TGTGCCAGCAGTTTCAACGTCAGGAGGGCATATGGCTACACCTTC; CDR3 protein: CASSFNVRRAYGYTF
clone size: few; D gene: -; J gene: TRBJ2-5; V gene: TRBV9; CDR3 length: 14; CDR3 DNA: TGTGCCAGCAGCGTAGTGGACAGCCAAGAGACCCAGTACTTC; CDR3 protein: CASSVVDSQETQYF
clone size: -; D gene: TRBD1; J gene: TRBJ2-7; V gene: TRBV29-1; CDR3 length: 13; CDR3 DNA: TGCAGCGTTGAGGGACAGGGCTTTGGCGAGCAGTACTTC; CDR3 protein: CSVEGQGFGEQYF
clone size: -; D gene: -; J gene: TRBJ2-5; V gene: TRBV11-2; CDR3 length: 15; CDR3 DNA: TGTGCCAGCAGCTTAAAGACAGGACAGCAAGAGACCCAGTACTTC; CDR3 protein: CASSLKTGQQETQYF
clone size: -; D gene: -; J gene: TRBJ1-2; V gene: TRBV20-1; CDR3 length: 16; CDR3 DNA: TGCAGTGCTAGAGATCAAATCGGTGCAGGCTACTATGGCTACACCTTC; CDR3 protein: CSARDQIGAGYYGYTF
clone size: -; D gene: TRBD1; J gene: TRBJ2-3; V gene: TRBV29-1; CDR3 length: 19; CDR3 DNA: TGCAGCGCCCGGACAGGGGTGTTCCAGGACCCCGAAGACACAGATACGCAGTATTTT; CDR3 protein: CSARTGVFQDPEDTDTQYF
clone size: -; D gene: -; J gene: TRBJ2-3; V gene: TRBV27; CDR3 length: 13; CDR3 DNA: TGTGCCAGCAGTCGAGGATCAGCAGATACGCAGTATTTT; CDR3 protein: CASSRGSADTQYF
clone size: -; D gene: -; J gene: TRBJ1-6; V gene: TRBV9; CDR3 length: 12; CDR3 DNA: TGTGCCAGCAGCGTAGGAGGGGGACCCCTCCACTTT; CDR3 protein: CASSVGGGPLHF
clone size: -; D gene: -; J gene: TRBJ2-2; V gene: TRBV7-2; CDR3 length: 14; CDR3 DNA: TGTGCCAGCAGCTTAAGAGGCTACCCCGGGGAGCTGTTTTTT; CDR3 protein: CASSLRGYPGELFF
clone size: few; D gene: -; J gene: TRBJ1-2; V gene: TRBV7-2; CDR3 length: 11; CDR3 DNA: TGTGCCAGCAGCCCCCCCTTTGGCTACACCTTC; CDR3 protein: CASSPPFGYTF
clone size: -; D gene: TRBD1; J gene: TRBJ1-2; V gene: TRBV7-9; CDR3 length: 14; CDR3 DNA: TGTGCCAGCAGGTTGGGGACAGGGCCTTCGTTCTACACCTTC; CDR3 protein: CASRLGTGPSFYTF
clone size: few; D gene: TRBD1; J gene: TRBJ2-3; V gene: TRBV5-6; CDR3 length: 15; CDR3 DNA: TGTGCCAGCAGCTTGTGGGACAGCTTCTCTAATACGCAGTATTTT; CDR3 protein: CASSLWDSFSNTQYF
clone size: few; D gene: -; J gene: TRBJ2-5; V gene: TRBV5-1; CDR3 length: 14; CDR3 DNA: TGCGCCAGCAGCTTGGGACAGATAGAAGAGACCCAGTACTTC; CDR3 protein: CASSLGQIEETQYF
clone size: few; D gene: TRBD2; J gene: TRBJ2-4; V gene: TRBV10-3; CDR3 length: 13; CDR3 DNA: TGTGCCATCAGTCCGGGGGGGACAAACATTCAGTACTTC; CDR3 protein: CAISPGGTNIQYF
clone size: -; D gene: -; J gene: TRBJ2-2; V gene: TRBV5-4; CDR3 length: 13; CDR3 DNA: TGTGCCAGCAGCAGTAGGCTAGGGCGGGAGCTGTTTTTT; CDR3 protein: CASSSRLGRELFF
clone size: -; D gene: TRBD2; J gene: TRBJ2-1; V gene: TRBV7-2; CDR3 length: 16; CDR3 DNA: TGTGCCAGCAGGCGGACTAGCGGATGGGGCTACAATGAGCAGTTCTTC; CDR3 protein: CASRRTSGWGYNEQFF
clone size: many; D gene: TRBD1; J gene: TRBJ2-7; V gene: TRBV12-3/TRBV12-4; CDR3 length: 14; CDR3 DNA: TGTGCCAGCAGTTCCGGGACAGGGGACCACGAGCAGTACTTC; CDR3 protein: CASSSGTGDHEQYF
clone size: many; D gene: -; J gene: TRBJ2-5; V gene: TRBV20-1; CDR3 length: 11; CDR3 DNA: TGCAGTGCTAGCGGGGAAGAGACCCAGTACTTC; CDR3 protein: CSASGEETQYF
clone size: -; D gene: -; J gene: TRBJ2-3; V gene: TRBV27; CDR3 length: 13; CDR3 DNA: TGTGCCAGCAGTTTAAATGTAGCAGATACGCAGTGTTTT; CDR3 protein: CASSLNVADTQCF
clone size: -; D gene: -; J gene: TRBJ2-7; V gene: TRBV28; CDR3 length: 15; CDR3 DNA: TGTGCCAGCAGTCCGACCATCACCCTTCCCTACGAGCAGTACTTC; CDR3 protein: CASSPTITLPYEQYF
clone size: many; D gene: -; J gene: TRBJ2-2; V gene: TRBV2; CDR3 length: 13; CDR3 DNA: TGTGCCAGCAGCAGGGATTTGACCGGGGAGCTGTTTTTT; CDR3 protein: CASSRDLTGELFF
clone size: -; D gene: TRBD2; J gene: TRBJ2-3; V gene: TRBV5-1; CDR3 length: 16; CDR3 DNA: TGCGCCAGCAGCCCTAGACTAGCGGATAGCACAGATACGCAGTATTTT; CDR3 protein: CASSPRLADSTDTQYF
clone size: -; D gene: -; J gene: TRBJ2-3; V gene: TRBV27; CDR3 length: 14; CDR3 DNA: TGTGCCAGCAGCCCAACACGTGTGACAGATACGCAGTATTTT; CDR3 protein: CASSPTRVTDTQYF
clone size: -; D gene: -; J gene: TRBJ2-7; V gene: TRBV6-1; CDR3 length: 16; CDR3 DNA: TGTGCCAGCAGACTGACAGAATCTCCTATCTCCTACGAGCAGTACTTC; CDR3 protein: CASRLTESPISYEQYF
clone size: few; D gene: TRBD2; J gene: TRBJ2-5; V gene: TRBV4-1; CDR3 length: 17; CDR3 DNA: TGCGCCAGCAGCCAAGGGCTAGCGGGAGGAGTCGAAGAGACCCAGTACTTC; CDR3 protein: CASSQGLAGGVEETQYF
clone size: few; D gene: -; J gene: TRBJ2-4; V gene: TRBV6-1; CDR3 length: 14; CDR3 DNA: TGTGCCAGCAGTGAAGCCCTAGTTAGAAACATTCAGTACTTC; CDR3 protein: CASSEALVRNIQYF
clone size: few; D gene: -; J gene: TRBJ2-7; V gene: TRBV29-1; CDR3 length: 12; CDR3 DNA: TGCAGCGTTGGAGTGTCGGGCCCCGGGCAGTACTTC; CDR3 protein: CSVGVSGPGQYF
clone size: once; D gene: TRBD2; J gene: TRBJ2-5; V gene: TRBV12-3/TRBV12-4; CDR3 length: 14; CDR3 DNA: TGTGCCAGCAGCCCCACCCTAGCGGAAGAGACCCAGTACTTC; CDR3 protein: CASSPTLAEETQYF
clone size: -; D gene: TRBD1; J gene: TRBJ1-6; V gene: TRBV5-5; CDR3 length: 16; CDR3 DNA: TGTGCCAGCAGCCCGGGACAGAAGATCAGCTCTTCACCCCTCCACTTT; CDR3 protein: CASSPGQKISSSPLHF
clone size: few; D gene: -; J gene: TRBJ2-2; V gene: TRBV3-1; CDR3 length: 14; CDR3 DNA: TGTGCCAGCAGCCAAGATGGGGGGCCCGGGGAGCTGTTTTTT; CDR3 protein: CASSQDGGPGELFF
clone size: -; D gene: -; J gene: TRBJ2-5; V gene: TRBV12-3/TRBV12-4; CDR3 length: 15; CDR3 DNA: TGTACCAGCAGCCCGGGAGACGGGAGCCAAGAGACCCAGTACTTC; CDR3 protein: CTSSPGDGSQETQYF
clone size: -; D gene: -; J gene: TRBJ1-4; V gene: TRBV7-2; CDR3 length: 15; CDR3 DNA: TGTGCCAGCAGCTTAGTGCTGGGAGGGAATGAAAAACTGTTTTTT; CDR3 protein: CASSLVLGGNEKLFF